Following are 10 T cell receptor beta chains from one sample sequenced in a study of shared clonotypes between healthy human individuals. The table came from immunoSEQ multiplex PCR; TCRdb's copy has only in-frame clones and leaves some out. Altogether roughly 2.6 million clones are present, more than 80% being singletons, with the ten largest covering roughly 0.14%. The sequenced sample was naive CD4+ T cells sorted from blood. Subset of the sample: CD45RA+ positively selected. Receptors originate from a man aged 18 to 29 in good health.

The rearrangement uses TRBV10-1 and TRBJ2-7, with TRBD1 matching 7 bases. The V and J ends lost 6 bases and 2 bases, in that order; junction bases with no gene match: 1. This CDR3 region has 12 residues. Germline CDR1 WNHNN, CDR2 SYGVQD (reference sequence). The CDR3 nucleotides are TGCGCCAGCAGCGACAGGGCCTACGAGCAGTACTTC. This translates into CASSDRAYEQYF.

This sequence joins TRBV7-9 and TRBJ2-3; D could derive from TRBD1 or TRBD2 (7 bases each). Trimming pared 5 bases from V and 2 bases from J, leaving 17 bases between. The CDR3 runs 16 residues. Looked up from germline, CDR1 is SEHNR and CDR2 is FQNEAQ (reference sequence). The CDR3 loop reads CASSPPGGGSTDTQYF. The CDR3 DNA reads as TGTGCCAGCAGCCCTCCAGGGGGGGGGTCCACAGATACGCAGTATTTT.

This clone was seen more than once but under ten times. This sample also contains other DNA sequences that code for the same CDR3. The chain joins TRBV9 to TRBJ1-3; D unclear. Per germline, CDR1 SGDLS and CDR2 YYNGEE. Trimming pared 4 bases from V and 4 bases from J, leaving 3 bases between. CDR3 length: 11 residues. CDR3: CASSRGNTIYF. For the CDR3, the DNA is TGTGCCAGCAGCCGAGGAAACACCATATATTTT.

V and J are TRBV28 and TRBJ1-1; D remains unclear. V was cut by 3 bases and J by 1 base, with 12 bases left in between. Germline CDR1 and CDR2: MDHEN and SYDVKM. The CDR3 has 15 amino acids. CDR3 DNA: TGTGCCAGCAGTTTCGGTATGCTATGGAACACTGAAGCTTTCTTT. Protein: CASSFGMLWNTEAFF.

The J gene is TRBJ2-7, the V gene TRBV2; D gene uncertain. Germline V gene data show CDR1 as SNHLY and CDR2 as FYNNEI. The length of the CDR3 is 11 residues. The germline V and J ends were trimmed by 8 bases and 6 bases, with 11 bases remaining between them. The CDR3, as DNA: TGTGCCAGCCGTTGGGCCGGCGAGCAGTACTTC. This translates into CASRWAGEQYF.

V is TRBV5-1 and J is TRBJ2-3; D ambiguous. From germline, CDR1 is SGHRS and CDR2 YFSETQ. Trimming removed 4 bases at V and 3 bases at J, with 18 bases between. The CDR3 is made up of 16 amino acids. The CDR3 loop reads CASSQRGVVGTDTQYF. For the CDR3, the DNA is TGCGCCAGCAGCCAACGAGGTGTCGTGGGTACAGATACGCAGTATTTT.

The chain uses TRBV2 and TRBJ2-5; D gene ambiguous. Germline assignment: CDR1 SNHLY and CDR2 FYNNEI. This CDR3 comprises 13 residues. V was shortened by 3 bases and J by 6 bases, with 11 bases between the two germline ends. The CDR3 nucleotides are TGTGCCAGCAGTGATAGATGGGCCCAGACCCAGTACTTC. Translation gives CASSDRWAQTQYF.

V gene TRBV5-1 combines with J gene TRBJ2-3, with D possibly TRBD1 on 6 matching bases. CDR3 length: 15 residues. Germline V gene sequence: CDR1 SGHRS, CDR2 YFSETQ. Trimming removed 4 bases from V and 2 bases from J, with 14 bases in between. This CDR3 is CASSVRQAITDTQYF. In DNA form, the CDR3 reads TGCGCCAGCAGCGTTCGACAGGCGATCACAGATACGCAGTATTTT.

V and J are TRBV19 and TRBJ2-7; a weak D match, TRBD2 (5 bases). Germline V CDR1 and CDR2: LNHDA, SQIVND (reference sequence). The CDR3 contains 14 residues. V lost 6 bases and J lost 1, with 13 bases in between. For the CDR3, the DNA is TGTGCCAGTAGCCTAGGGTCGGGGTCCTACGAGCAGTACTTC. This encodes CASSLGSGSYEQYF.

Comments on this clone: Other DNA sequences in the same sample also yield this CDR3. The chain uses TRBV30 and TRBJ2-5, with TRBD1 matching over 9 bases. Germline V gives CDR1 GTSNPN, CDR2 SVGIG (reference sequence). The junction had 2 bases not matched to a gene; V was cut back by 5 bases and J by 4 bases. The CDR3 extends over 12 amino acids. The CDR3 protein is CAWGQGSETQYF. For the CDR3, the DNA is TGTGCCTGGGGACAGGGGTCAGAGACCCAGTACTTC.